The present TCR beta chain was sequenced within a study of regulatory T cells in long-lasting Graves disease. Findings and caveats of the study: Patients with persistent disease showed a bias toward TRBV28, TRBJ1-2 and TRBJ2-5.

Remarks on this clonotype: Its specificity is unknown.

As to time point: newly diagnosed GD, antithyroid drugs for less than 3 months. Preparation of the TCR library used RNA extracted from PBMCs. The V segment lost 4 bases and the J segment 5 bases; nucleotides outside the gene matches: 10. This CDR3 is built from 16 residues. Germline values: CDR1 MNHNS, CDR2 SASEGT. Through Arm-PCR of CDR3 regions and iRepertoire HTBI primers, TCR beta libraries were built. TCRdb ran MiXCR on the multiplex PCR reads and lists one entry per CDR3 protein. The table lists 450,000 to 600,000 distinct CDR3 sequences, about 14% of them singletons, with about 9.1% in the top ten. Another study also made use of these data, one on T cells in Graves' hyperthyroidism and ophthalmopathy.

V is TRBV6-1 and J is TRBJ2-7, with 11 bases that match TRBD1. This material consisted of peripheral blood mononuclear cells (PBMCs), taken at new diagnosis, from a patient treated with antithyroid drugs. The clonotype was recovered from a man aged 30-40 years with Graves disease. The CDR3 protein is CASSVRDRGISNEQYF. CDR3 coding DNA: TGTGCCAGCAGTGTCCGGGACAGGGGGATATCGAACGAGCAGTACTTC.